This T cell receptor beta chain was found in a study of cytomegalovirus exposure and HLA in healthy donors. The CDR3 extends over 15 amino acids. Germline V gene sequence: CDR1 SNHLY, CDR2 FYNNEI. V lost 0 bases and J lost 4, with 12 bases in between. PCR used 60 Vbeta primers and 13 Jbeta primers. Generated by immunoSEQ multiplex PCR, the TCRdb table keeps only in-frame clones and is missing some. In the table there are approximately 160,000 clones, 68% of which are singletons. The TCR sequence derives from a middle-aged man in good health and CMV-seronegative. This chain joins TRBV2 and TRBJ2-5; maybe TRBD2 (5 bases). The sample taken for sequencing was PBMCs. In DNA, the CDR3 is TGTGCCAGCAGTGAAGCGGAGGCTTTGGGAGAGACCCAGTACTTC. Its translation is CASSEAEALGETQYF.